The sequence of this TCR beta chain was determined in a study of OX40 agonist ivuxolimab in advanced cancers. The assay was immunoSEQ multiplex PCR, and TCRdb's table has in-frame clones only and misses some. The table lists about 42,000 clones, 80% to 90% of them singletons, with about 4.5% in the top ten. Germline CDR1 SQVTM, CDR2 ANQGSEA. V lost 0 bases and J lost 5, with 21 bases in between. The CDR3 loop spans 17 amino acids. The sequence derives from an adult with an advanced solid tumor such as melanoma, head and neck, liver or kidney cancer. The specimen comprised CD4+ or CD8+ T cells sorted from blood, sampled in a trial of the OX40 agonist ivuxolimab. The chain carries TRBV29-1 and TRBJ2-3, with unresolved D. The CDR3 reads CSVEDLEDGNWGDTQYF. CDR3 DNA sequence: TGCAGCGTTGAAGACTTAGAGGACGGAAACTGGGGAGATACGCAGTATTTT.